This T cell receptor beta chain derives from a study of CD8 T cells in Susac syndrome. RNA was extracted with the RNeasy kit, and a quantity of roughly 0.5 to 1 ug was reverse transcribed using random hexamers. TCRdb redid the calling of the immunoSEQ multiplex PCR reads with MiXCR, one entry per CDR3 protein. The sample lists 250,000 to 300,000 distinct CDR3 sequences, 89% occurring once. Germline-derived CDR1 and CDR2 are LNHDA and SQIVND (reference sequence). The junction had 13 bases not matched to a gene; V was cut back by 5 bases and J by 2 bases. The CDR3 covers 18 residues. Sequencing of TCR beta, carried out with a high-throughput approach, was applied to CD8+ and CD4+ T cells from the blood.

The receptor was derived from a human donor with multiple sclerosis. V usage is TRBV19 and J usage is TRBJ2-5, with 11 positions matching TRBD2. The sequenced sample consisted of CD8+ T cells from PBMCs. CDR3 in DNA: TGTGCCAGTAGTCCCTGGCTAGCGGGGGGCCTGGATCAAGAGACCCAGTACTTC. Protein product: CASSPWLAGGLDQETQYF.